Presented here are 28 T cell receptor beta chains from one specimen sequenced in a study of control samples from healthy donors and cancer patients (TCRdb year 2020). The library came from the immunoSEQ multiplex PCR assay. TCRdb's version of the immuneACCESS table is confined to in-frame rearrangements and falls short of the full clone set. An unresolved V gene accounts for under half of the shortfall where checked; the remainder is of unknown origin. The table for this sample lists some 100,000 clones; roughly 89% of them were counted only once. The leading ten clones occupy around 3% of the sample. Sequencing was performed on blood. These receptors came from a human donor in good health. The donor label of this sample is uncertain.

The chain has TRBV9 and TRBJ2-1; 7 nucleotides agree with TRBD1. The J segment lost 9 bases and the V segment lost 0 bases, leaving 12 bases of the junction unmatched. This CDR3 has 16 amino acids. CDR1 is SGDLS, CDR2 YYNGEE, per germline. The CDR3 sequence: CASSVVGTEDLGEQFF. The CDR3 DNA is TGTGCCAGCAGCGTAGTTGGGACAGAAGATCTGGGTGAGCAGTTCTTC.

The chain links TRBV10-3 to TRBJ2-7, with TRBD2 matching 11 bases. V shed 5 bases, J shed 0 bases, and the junction held 0 bases outside the gene matches. The length of the CDR3 is 14 residues. Looked up from germline, CDR1 is ENHRY and CDR2 is SYGVKD. The chain's CDR3 is CAISTSGGSYEQYV. Written as DNA, the CDR3 is TGTGCCATCAGTACTAGCGGGGGCTCCTACGAGCAGTACGTC.

V is TRBV11-2 and J is TRBJ1-5; 10 bases are shared with TRBD1. This CDR3 has 14 residues. Trimming took 1 base from V and 7 from J; bases not matched to a gene: 1. Germline V gene data show CDR1 as SGHAT and CDR2 as FQNNGV. The DNA of the CDR3 is TGTGCCAGCAGCTTAGGGACAGGGGGACAGCCCCAGCATTTT. Amino acid sequence: CASSLGTGGQPQHF.

The CDR3 protein is CASSPGTGAISAEAFF. The CDR3 nucleotides are TGTGCCAGCAGCCCCGGGACAGGGGCAATTAGCGCTGAAGCTTTCTTT. The V call is TRBV11-3, the J call TRBJ1-1; TRBD1 aligns across 10 bases. CDR3 size: 16 residues. CDR1 and CDR2 (germline): SGHNT, YENEEA. V lost 5 bases and J lost 6; bases outside the gene matches: 12.

The rearrangement links TRBV14 to TRBJ1-1, with D possibly matching TRBD1 (6 bases). CDR1 is SGHDN and CDR2 is FVKESK in the germline V gene. With 2 bases removed from V and 3 bases from J, the gap between germline ends came to 16 bases. The CDR3 spans 16 residues. The CDR3 DNA reads as TGTGCCAGCAGCCAAATTTTCGGGGGGCGTGACACTGAAGCTTTCTTT. This gives the protein CASSQIFGGRDTEAFF.

This clone has a single count. The V call is TRBV25-1, the J call TRBJ1-2, with 10 bases lining up with TRBD1. With 3 bases clipped from V and 7 bases from J, the junction kept 8 bases outside the gene matches. CDR3 length equals 15 residues. CDR1 is MGHDK and CDR2 is SYGVNS in the germline V gene. For the CDR3, the DNA is TGTGCCAGCAGTGATCCGGGACAGGGGAAGTCTGGCTACACCTTC. Its translation is CASSDPGQGKSGYTF.

The chain links TRBV9 to TRBJ1-2; D not certain. The CDR3 runs 14 residues. The V and J ends lost 0 bases and 7 bases respectively, with 13 bases between them. The germline V gene encodes CDR1 SGDLS and CDR2 YYNGEE. In nucleotides, the CDR3 is TGTGCCAGCAGCGTAGACTTAATGGGAAGTGGCTACACCTTC. It translates to CASSVDLMGSGYTF.

This chain connects TRBV4-1 to TRBJ1-5; no clear D. Per the germline V gene, CDR1 is MGHRA and CDR2 is YSYEKL. With 0 bases removed from V and 5 bases from J, the gap between germline ends came to 5 bases. The CDR3 has 13 residues. This CDR3 is CASSQERDQPQHF. The CDR3, as DNA: TGCGCCAGCAGCCAAGAGCGAGATCAGCCCCAGCATTTT.

The chain is built from TRBV12-3 or TRBV12-4 and TRBJ1-5, with a weak D call TRBD1 (5 bases). This CDR3 contains 12 residues. Trimming cost V 2 bases and J 7 bases, with 6 bases left between them. Here the CDR3 DNA reads TGTGCCAGCAGTTTATGGGGGCAGCCCCAGCATTTT. This codes for CASSLWGQPQHF.

V usage is TRBV2 and J usage is TRBJ2-1; TRBD1 is a possible D gene (6 bases). There are 13 residues in the CDR3. V was clipped by 6 bases and J by 8 bases, with 14 bases between them. Germline assignment: CDR1 SNHLY and CDR2 FYNNEI. The CDR3 DNA sequence: TGTGCCAGCAGCTGGGGGCGAACGGATGAGCAGTTCTTC. Protein sequence: CASSWGRTDEQFF.

The rearrangement joins TRBV21-1 to TRBJ1-3; TRBD1, as called in the table, went unchecked against the DNA. TRBV21-1 is designated a pseudogene. CDR3 length equals 16 residues. This CDR3 reads CASRQGHFIPGNTIYF. The CDR3 DNA reads as TGTGCCAGCAGACAAGGACACTTTATCCCTGGAAACACCATATATTTT.

This chain uses TRBV5-1 with TRBJ1-1; TRBD1 aligns across 10 bases. This CDR3 has 14 amino acids. The germline V gene has CDR1 SGHRS and CDR2 YFSETQ. The V gene end was trimmed by 4 bases and the J gene end by 11 bases; junction bases not matched to a gene: 11. The CDR3 reads CASSPAGTGVLAFF. The CDR3 nucleotides are TGCGCCAGCAGCCCAGCCGGGACAGGGGTCCTGGCTTTCTTT.

This sequence joins TRBV25-1 and TRBJ2-1, with D perhaps TRBD1 (5 bases). V lost 1 base to trimming and J lost 1 base, with 8 bases between them. CDR3 length equals 15 residues. In germline, CDR1 is MGHDK, CDR2 SYGVNS. In DNA, the CDR3 is TGTGCCAGCAGTGAATCGGCAGGGTCCTACAATGAGCAGTTCTTC. As protein: CASSESAGSYNEQFF.

J is TRBJ2-1 and V is TRBV7-9; D is undetermined. V lost 4 bases, J lost 7 bases, and 23 bases lay in between. CDR3 size: 17 residues. Germline V gives CDR1 SEHNR, CDR2 FQNEAQ (reference sequence). CDR3 nucleotide sequence: TGTGCCAGCAGCTCCTTAACTCAACAAAGGAAGTTGAATGAGCAGTTCTTC. Protein: CASSSLTQQRKLNEQFF.

The chain uses TRBV5-6 and TRBJ2-3, with D perhaps TRBD1 (5 bases). The CDR3 is 13 residues long. Trimming cost V 2 bases and J 1 base, with 5 bases left between them. Germline-derived CDR1 and CDR2 are SGHDT and YYEEEE. CDR3 sequence reads: CASSLQGTDTQYF. The CDR3 coding sequence is TGTGCCAGCAGCTTACAGGGCACAGATACGCAGTATTTT.

This chain joins TRBV2 and TRBJ1-5, with 7 bases that match TRBD1. The germline gives CDR1 SNHLY, CDR2 FYNNEI. CDR3 size: 15 residues. Trimming cost V 8 bases and J 3 bases; bases outside gene matches: 10. CDR3 residues: CASDGAGGNNQPQHF. The CDR3 nucleotides read TGTGCCAGCGACGGGGCAGGGGGTAACAATCAGCCCCAGCATTTT.

This chain links TRBV6-4 with TRBJ2-1; 7 bases agree with TRBD1. CDR3 length: 11 residues. Germline V CDR1 and CDR2: MRHNA, SNTAGT. Losses at the gene ends were 9 bases for V and 6 bases for J; bases not matched to a gene: 2. CDR3 coding DNA: TGTGCCAGTCGACAGGGCAATGAGCAGTTCTTC. Protein product: CASRQGNEQFF.

The chain employs TRBV6-7 and TRBJ1-2, with TRBD1 matching 7 bases. TRBV6-7 has ORF status, its function being uncertain. The CDR3 is 16 residues long. With V trimmed by 6 bases and J by 5 bases, 15 bases remained unmatched. The CDR3, as DNA: TGTGCCAGCAGACAGGGCAGGGGGGATTGTAAGTATGGCTACACCTTC. Its translation: CASRQGRGDCKYGYTF.

The chain uses TRBV3-1 (or the pseudogene TRBV3-2) and TRBJ1-2; D not resolved. The germline V and J ends were trimmed by 1 base and 7 bases, with 10 bases remaining between them. There are 13 residues in the CDR3. Germline V gives CDR1 LGHDT, CDR2 YNNKEL (reference sequence). This CDR3 reads CASSQVPWGGYTF. CDR3 in DNA: TGTGCCAGCAGCCAAGTTCCTTGGGGTGGCTACACCTTC.

This clone has just a few counts. The CDR3 bases are TGTGCCATTCGGGACGGGGGAAACACAGATACGCAGTATTTT. This sequence encodes CAIRDGGNTDTQYF. The rearrangement links TRBV2 to TRBJ2-3; TRBD2 might be the D (6 bases). The length of the CDR3 is 14 residues. Germline values: CDR1 SNHLY, CDR2 FYNNEI. The V end lost 10 bases, the J end lost 2 bases, and 16 bases lay between the germline ends. Combining the CDR3 with reference TRBV2 and TRBJ2-3 gives the whole variable domain EPEVTQTPSHQVTQMGQEVILRCVPISNHLYFYWYRQILGQKVEFLVSFYNNEISEKSEIFDDQFSVERPDGSNFTLKIRSTKLEDSAMYFCAIRDGGNTDTQYFGPGTRLTVL.

V gene TRBV6-2 or TRBV6-3 combines with J gene TRBJ2-5; 7 bases are a match to TRBD1. V was clipped by 2 bases and J by 5 bases; unmatched bases: 5. This CDR3 contains 14 residues. CDR1 is MNHEY, CDR2 SVGEGT, per germline. CDR3 DNA sequence: TGTGCCAGCAGTTACCCGACAGGGACGGAGACCCAGTACTTC. This encodes CASSYPTGTETQYF.

The rearrangement joins TRBV11-2 to TRBJ1-1; D is unresolved. This CDR3 spans 13 amino acids. CDR1 is SGHAT, CDR2 FQNNGV, per germline. Trimming took off 6 bases at V and 1 base at J, with 9 bases between the two ends. The CDR3 here is CASRAGENTEAFF. In nucleotides, the CDR3 is TGTGCCAGCAGGGCCGGGGAGAACACTGAAGCTTTCTTT. The full variable domain, its missing parts supplied by reference TRBV11-2 and TRBJ1-1, is EAGVAQSPRYKIIEKRQSVAFWCNPISGHATLYWYQQILGQGPKLLIQFQNNGVVDDSQLPKDRFSAERLKGVDSTLKIQPAKLEDSAVYLCASRAGENTEAFFGQGTRLTVV.

The V gene is TRBV19, the J gene TRBJ1-1; D might be TRBD1 (6 bases). Germline assignment: CDR1 LNHDA and CDR2 SQIVND (reference sequence). Trimming took 6 bases from V and 4 from J, leaving 24 bases between them. The CDR3 sequence is 17 residues long. The CDR3 DNA is TGTGCCAGTAGCCAAAAGGGCTACCAGGGGCGGGTCACTGAAGCTTTCTTT. Protein: CASSQKGYQGRVTEAFF.

This chain uses TRBV6-1 with TRBJ1-1, with unresolved D. CDR3 length: 12 amino acids. V was clipped by 3 bases and J by 5 bases, with 7 bases between them. Germline V lookup: CDR1 MNHNS, CDR2 SASEGT. CDR3 DNA: TGTGCCAGCAGTGAGGGTAGGACTGAAGCTTTCTTT. Its protein is CASSEGRTEAFF.

The chain employs TRBV6-2 or TRBV6-3 and TRBJ1-1, with D possibly being TRBD1 (5 bases). The CDR3 length is 14 residues. Between the trimmed V and J ends, which lost 5 bases and 3 bases, there was a span of 13 bases. Germline V gene lookup returns CDR1 MNHEY and CDR2 SVGEGT. For the CDR3, the DNA is TGTGCCAGCAGTCAAGGACAACGATACACTGAAGCTTTCTTT. The encoded protein is CASSQGQRYTEAFF.

The chain carries TRBV6-5 and TRBJ2-3; TRBD2 matches at 8 bases. The CDR3 totals 15 residues. In germline, CDR1 is MNHEY, CDR2 SVGAGI. The trim removed 6 bases at V and 6 bases at J, leaving 11 bases unmatched. The DNA for the CDR3 is TGTGCCAGCAGCGCCACTAGCGGTACGGGGGATACGCAGTATTTT. Translated, it gives CASSATSGTGDTQYF.

This clone was detected once. This chain joins TRBV4-2 and TRBJ2-1; a possible D gene is TRBD2 (6 bases). With 0 bases removed from V and 8 bases from J, the gap between germline ends came to 17 bases. Germline loops: CDR1 LGHNA, CDR2 YNFKEQ. This CDR3 spans 16 amino acids. CDR3 nucleotides: TGTGCCAGCAGCCAAGAAGTGGAGGGGCAGGAGCATGAGCAGTTCTTC. This sequence encodes CASSQEVEGQEHEQFF.

The chain is built from TRBV5-4 and TRBJ2-7, with 7 nucleotides matching TRBD1. V dropped 1 base and J dropped 6; count of bases not matched to a gene: 7. Germline CDR1 is SGHNT and CDR2 is YYREEE (reference sequence). This CDR3 is built from 14 residues. The DNA for the CDR3 is TGTGCCAGCAGCTTGCCGGGACAGCCTCCCGAGCAGTACGTC. It specifies CASSLPGQPPEQYV.